This record looks at one TCR beta chain sequence and its context. What antigen it recognizes has not been identified. Per-base quality was not reported, and no clone a single base away is much larger than it. Including cysteine and phenylalanine, the CDR3 has 15 amino acids. Left in the record is the CDR3 DNA by itself, 45 bases read in frame from the first base. Via the germline V gene (reference sequence), CDR1 is MNHNY and CDR2 SVGAGI. The germline ends are 10 bases apart after V is trimmed by 4 bases and J by 1 base. The donors were healthy, HIV-negative adults with no recently reported acute infections or vaccinations. All donors were Caucasian adults living in Nashville, Tennessee, USA. Magnetic negative selection was used to enrich CD4+ T cells, after which naive cells were positively selected on CD45RA and the negative fraction became the memory subset. Blood was collected by leukapheresis, and PBMCs were isolated by Ficoll-Histopaque density gradient centrifugation and then cryopreserved in liquid nitrogen vapor phase. Analytical flow cytometry was used to check the purity and quantity of each magnetically sorted T cell population. Each sorted fraction had its genomic DNA isolated and then quantified by UV absorbance on a Nanodrop 2000c.

This entry comes from a study of shared clonotypes between healthy human individuals (TCRdb year 2020). For the wider study: Two women and a few men aged 18 to 49 years were included in the cohort. For each donor, three plates each were used for CD4 naive and CD4 memory, two plates were used for CD8 naive, and one plate was used for CD8 memory. The study deeply sequenced blood TCR repertoires of several healthy adults to estimate repertoire size and the extent of clonotype sharing between individuals. To increase sequencing depth and limit assay-specific biases, TCR repertoire library preparation and sequencing were carried out by different laboratories using diverse techniques. Each donor's leukapheresis produced roughly between roughly 0.85 and 10 billion PBMCs. Study-wide conclusions, independent of this receptor: Larger estimated clonotype richness was generally found for naive subsets than for memory subsets. Compared with non-shared clonotypes, clonotypes shared by all four sorted-subset donors had higher generation probabilities. Across a handful of donors, about 4.5% of naive CD4, roughly 3.4% of naive CD8, about 2.3% of memory CD4, and approximately 0.4% of memory CD8 clonotypes were shared. Based on pairwise subsampling, the degree of clonotype sharing among donors was expected to be affected by sequencing depth. Sampling was restricted to blood, and TCR repertoires in tissue are likely to differ from TCR repertoires in blood. Rarefaction of sorted-subset datasets indicated incomplete sequencing despite the large sequencing depth. Because the study included a small number of donors, the genetic and exposure-history diversity represented was limited.

TCR CDR3 regions were amplified from genomic DNA by multiplex PCR using the deep immunoSEQ assay. Extracted genomic DNA from each cell subset was spread evenly across all wells of several immunoSEQ 96-well plates, with each plate serving as a replicate. For sorted subsets, around 200 ng genomic DNA, equal to tens of thousands of T cell genomes, was loaded into each replicate PCR. Purified libraries were quantified with a Qubit 3.0 fluorometer, sized on a Bioanalyzer 2100, and re-quantified with the KAPA Library Quantification kit. A separate single-read 150-cycle Illumina NextSeq 550 flow cell was used to sequence each immunoSEQ 96-well plate. The authors processed their data as follows. The immunoSEQ output contained only junctional sequences without quality scores, so filtering could not match that applied to full-length reads. To assign V/J genes and CDR3, sequences were annotated using PyIR, a Python wrapper for IgBLAST v1.9, with IMGT germline references. Reads were removed for weak V/J assignments (E-value above 1e-6), missing CDR3, stop codons, out-of-frame junctions, or ambiguous translated residues. V3J clonotypes were defined as sequences sharing an identical inferred V gene, J gene, and CDR3 amino acid sequence. Percentage overlap between repertoires was calculated by dividing the number of shared unique clonotypes by the size of the smaller repertoire. Richness of each repertoire was evaluated using RTK rarefaction, the Chao1 estimator, and Recon v2.1 estimates of unobserved clonotypes. For all TCRbeta clonotypes obtained by the gDNA method from four donors, generation probabilities were computed with OLGA. The immuneACCESS repertoire file appears here via TCRdb, limited to in-frame rearrangements. These files lack a portion of the clones; in checked studies, under half of the deficit traces to unresolved V genes, and the cause of the others is not known. V and J calls plus clone size are reproduced from that table; the DNA served to infer D and trimming. This sample gives just over 2,000,000 clones in total; about 95% of them show up just once. In total, the top ten clones hold roughly 0.13% of the sample.

The chain joins TRBV6-6 to TRBJ2-2; possibly the D gene is TRBD1, per 6 matching bases. The source of this sequence is a man aged 18 to 29 in good health. The specimen was naive CD4+ T cells sorted from blood. What this sample's cell subset or site label stands for: CD45RA+ positively selected. CDR3 protein: CASSSGQMNTGELFF. The bases are TGTGCCAGCAGTTCGGGACAAATGAACACCGGGGAGCTGTTTTTT.